The 14 T cell receptor beta chains reported below all come from one sample, sequenced in a study of blood T cell repertoires in COVID-19. Clones were sequenced by immunoSEQ multiplex PCR, and TCRdb holds only the in-frame ones, with some missing. This table has approximately 68,000 clones, around nine tenths appearing once. Sequencing was carried out using peripheral blood. The receptors derive from a man between 65 and 85 years old with active or convalescent COVID-19.

The chain carries TRBV9 and TRBJ2-2, with D uncertain. The CDR3 loop spans 13 amino acids. Germline CDR1 and CDR2: SGDLS and YYNGEE. V was trimmed by 0 bases and J by 5 bases, leaving 5 bases between them. CDR3 in DNA: TGTGCCAGCAGCGTAGTAGTTACCGGGGAGCTGTTTTTT. This codes for CASSVVVTGELFF.

The chain uses TRBV2 and TRBJ2-7, with a tentative D call TRBD2 (6 bases). This CDR3 is built from 14 residues. V lost 1 base and J lost 1, with 8 bases in between. Germline-derived CDR1 and CDR2 are SNHLY and FYNNEI. CDR3 protein: CASSEVSGSYEQYF. The CDR3 DNA is TGTGCCAGCAGTGAAGTTAGCGGATCCTACGAGCAGTACTTC.

The CDR3 loop is CASSLTQGLRDEQYF. DNA of the CDR3: TGTGCCAGCAGCTTAACACAGGGGCTTAGGGACGAGCAGTACTTC. V usage is TRBV7-8 and J usage is TRBJ2-7; 7 positions agree with TRBD1. CDR3 length equals 15 residues. V lost 2 bases and J lost 5; bases outside the gene matches: 9. Germline CDR1 SGHVS, CDR2 FQNEAQ.

The rearrangement uses TRBV28 and TRBJ2-2, with D tentatively TRBD2 (7 bases). The CDR3 extends over 14 amino acids. Trimming removed 8 bases at V and 3 bases at J, with 13 bases between. Per germline, CDR1 MDHEN and CDR2 SYDVKM. In DNA form, the CDR3 reads TGTGCCAGCCTGGGGGCGGGAGACACCGGGGAGCTGTTTTTT. This codes for CASLGAGDTGELFF.

The V and J genes are TRBV7-2 and TRBJ2-5, with 10 nucleotides matching TRBD2. This CDR3 contains 15 residues. Per the germline V gene, CDR1 is SGHTA and CDR2 is FQGNSA. V was clipped by 5 bases and J by 5 bases; unmatched bases: 8. The CDR3 is CASSTGLAVLETQYF. In DNA, the CDR3 is TGTGCCAGCAGCACCGGACTAGCGGTGCTTGAGACCCAGTACTTC.

The rearrangement uses TRBV7-6 and TRBJ2-5; 11 positions agree with TRBD1. The germline V gene has CDR1 SGHVS and CDR2 FNYEAQ. This CDR3 is built from 15 residues. J was trimmed by 5 bases and V by 1 base; bases with no gene match: 3. The CDR3 bases are TGTGCCAGCAGCTTAGGGACAGGGGGCGCGGAGACCCAGTACTTC. Its protein is CASSLGTGGAETQYF.

The chain has TRBV10-3 and TRBJ2-1, with D possibly matching TRBD1 (5 bases). Germline CDR1 is ENHRY and CDR2 is SYGVKD. CDR3 length: 12 residues. Trimming shortened V by 4 bases and J by 4 bases, and 5 bases separated the two germline ends. CDR3 sequence reads: CAISAGYNEQFF. CDR3 sequence (DNA): TGTGCCATCAGTGCAGGGTACAATGAGCAGTTCTTC.

This chain links TRBV11-2 with TRBJ2-7; tentatively, D is TRBD1 (5 bases). V dropped 5 bases and J dropped 0 bases, with 20 bases sitting between them. CDR1 SGHAT and CDR2 FQNNGV come from the germline V gene. There are 17 residues in the CDR3. The CDR3 region is CASSPKLGHPSSYEQYF. The DNA for the CDR3 is TGTGCCAGCAGCCCCAAATTGGGGCACCCGAGCTCCTACGAGCAGTACTTC.

The rearrangement joins TRBV11-2 to TRBJ2-1; no clear D. The V end was cut by 5 bases, the J end by 10 bases, with 9 bases between. The CDR3 has 11 amino acids. The germline gives CDR1 SGHAT, CDR2 FQNNGV. The CDR3 is CASSQRKEQFF. CDR3 DNA sequence: TGTGCCAGCAGCCAGCGAAAGGAGCAGTTCTTC.

V usage is TRBV12-3 or TRBV12-4 and J usage is TRBJ2-7; D remains ambiguous. The CDR3 has 12 amino acids. V dropped 3 bases and J dropped 3 bases, with 6 bases sitting between them. CDR3 sequence (DNA): TGTGCCAGCAGTTTCGGCGGCTACGAGCAGTACTTC. Amino acid sequence: CASSFGGYEQYF.

The V and J genes are TRBV6-1 and TRBJ1-4, with D possibly being TRBD1 (6 bases). The CDR3 contains 14 residues. The germline V gene has CDR1 MNHNS and CDR2 SASEGT. Trimming pared 0 bases from V and 8 bases from J, leaving 10 bases between. CDR3 loop: CASSEATGQEKLFF. CDR3 DNA: TGTGCCAGCAGTGAAGCCACGGGACAAGAAAAACTGTTTTTT.

The gene calls are TRBV19 and TRBJ2-3; possibly TRBD2 for D (6 bases). Germline V gene sequence: CDR1 LNHDA, CDR2 SQIVND (reference sequence). The CDR3 totals 15 residues. V lost 3 bases to trimming and J lost 2 bases, with 12 bases between them. The CDR3 is CASSIGGKVTDTQYF. The CDR3 DNA sequence: TGTGCCAGTAGTATCGGCGGGAAAGTCACAGATACGCAGTATTTT.

V and J are TRBV13 and TRBJ2-1; 10 bases map to TRBD1. The CDR3 has 15 residues. CDR1 and CDR2 (germline): PRHDT, FYEKMQ (reference sequence). Trimming at V came to 2 bases and at J to 8 bases, leaving 6 bases not matched to a gene. The CDR3 DNA sequence: TGTGCCAGCAGCTTACAGGGACAGGGGCTCCATGAGCAGTTCTTC. Its protein product is CASSLQGQGLHEQFF.

The CDR3 sequence: CASSFRLDYEQYF. The CDR3 region has the DNA TGTGCCAGCAGTTTCAGACTAGACTACGAGCAGTACTTC. The V call is TRBV6-5, the J call TRBJ2-7, with D possibly being TRBD2 (6 bases). The CDR3 has 13 residues. The germline CDR1 and CDR2 sequences are MNHEY and SVGAGI. V was shortened by 4 bases and J by 3 bases, with 10 bases between the two germline ends.